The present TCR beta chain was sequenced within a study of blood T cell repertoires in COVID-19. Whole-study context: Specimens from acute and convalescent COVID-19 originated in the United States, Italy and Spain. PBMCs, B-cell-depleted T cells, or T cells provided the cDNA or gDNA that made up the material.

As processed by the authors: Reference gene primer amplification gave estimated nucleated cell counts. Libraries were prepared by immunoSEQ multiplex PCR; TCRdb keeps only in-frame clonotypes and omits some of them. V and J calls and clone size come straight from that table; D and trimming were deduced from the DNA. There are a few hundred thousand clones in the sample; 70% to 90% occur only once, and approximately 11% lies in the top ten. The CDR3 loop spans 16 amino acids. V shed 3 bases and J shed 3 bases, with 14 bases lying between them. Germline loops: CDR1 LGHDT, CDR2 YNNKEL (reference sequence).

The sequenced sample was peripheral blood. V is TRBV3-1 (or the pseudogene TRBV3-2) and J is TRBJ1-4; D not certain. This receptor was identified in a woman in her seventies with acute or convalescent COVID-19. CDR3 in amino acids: CASSQLGGSANEKLFF. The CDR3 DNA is TGTGCCAGCAGCCAGCTCGGCGGGTCTGCTAATGAAAAACTGTTTTTT.